A single T cell receptor beta chain is shown here with its context. The entry originates in a study of glioma-infiltrating T cells after dendritic cell vaccination. Amplification used 60 V beta primers and 13 J beta primers. Clones were read by immunoSEQ multiplex PCR, and TCRdb kept only the in-frame ones, dropping some. The data hold about 92,000 clones, with under 90% observed a single time. The clonotype comes from a human donor with glioblastoma. Sequencing was performed on blood, taken before dendritic cell vaccination.

CDR3 sequence reads: CATEQNSGNTIYF. DNA for the CDR3: TGTGCCACTGAACAGAACTCTGGAAACACCATATATTTT. The chain has TRBV10-3 and TRBJ1-3; D ambiguous. CDR3 size: 13 residues. Trimming removed 10 bases at V and 0 bases at J, with 10 bases between. The germline CDR1 and CDR2 sequences are ENHRY and SYGVKD.